This T cell receptor beta chain emerged from a study of post-analysis software for immune sequencing data. Presence of unique molecular identifiers characterized the TCR beta cDNA libraries. TCRdb passed the PCR reads through MiXCR, listing each CDR3 protein once. The sample consists of over 150,000 distinct CDR3 sequences, around 28% of them appearing once. CDR3 length: 12 residues. CDR1 is SGHRS, CDR2 YFSETQ, per germline. Concerning this clonotype itself: Its antigen remains unidentified. Being one base from a much bigger clone, this may be a read error.

Study findings and constraints: By F measure, samples from a shared preparation batch strongly co-clustered. Among 5 or 6 TRBV segments more frequent in patients than controls were TRBV5-6, TRBV5-1 and TRBV20-1.

The receptor's source is a girl between 5 and 17 years old with multiple sclerosis. Material: blood. This sequence joins TRBV5-1 and TRBJ2-3, with D unclear. The CDR3 loop reads CVSSTQGDTQYF. The CDR3 nucleotides are TGCGTCAGCAGCACACAAGGGGATACGCAGTATTTT.